Listed here are 5 T cell receptor beta chains from one sample, sequenced in a study of blood T cell repertoires in COVID-19. Sequenced by immunoSEQ multiplex PCR; TCRdb stores in-frame clones only, minus some. The sample consists of roughly 200,000 clones, approximately 86% of them appearing once. What was sequenced was PBMCs or T cells enriched from blood (not recorded which). These receptors came from a woman aged 60-70 years with acute COVID-19.

In the case of this clone: The same CDR3 can be traced to other DNA sequences in this sample. The J gene is TRBJ1-3, the V gene TRBV5-1, with 10 nucleotides matching TRBD1. V shed 3 bases and J 3 bases; nucleotides not matched to a gene: 3. The CDR3 consists of 15 residues. Germline lookup yields CDR1 SGHRS and CDR2 YFSETQ. CDR3 sequence reads: CASSSGQGGGNTIYF. In nucleotides, the CDR3 is TGCGCCAGCAGCTCTGGACAGGGGGGTGGAAACACCATATATTTT.

V and J are TRBV7-2 and TRBJ1-2, with 8 positions matching TRBD1. Trimming took 1 base from V and 5 from J; bases not matched to a gene: 12. This CDR3 has 17 residues. Per germline, CDR1 SGHTA and CDR2 FQGNSA. The CDR3: CASSLGQRAGGEYGYTF. The CDR3 region has the DNA TGTGCCAGCAGCTTAGGTCAAAGGGCAGGGGGCGAGTATGGCTACACCTTC.

The chain carries TRBV30 and TRBJ1-1; maybe TRBD1 (6 bases). With 1 base removed from V and 5 bases from J, the gap between germline ends came to 11 bases. The CDR3 covers 13 residues. CDR1 and CDR2 (germline): GTSNPN, SVGIG (reference sequence). This chain's CDR3 is CAWSATGGTEAFF. The CDR3 DNA is TGTGCCTGGAGTGCGACAGGTGGGACTGAAGCTTTCTTT.

The chain links TRBV11-2 to TRBJ2-5, with 7 positions matching TRBD1. Unmatched junction bases numbered 14, after V lost 2 bases and J lost 5 bases. CDR3 length: 17 residues. Germline loops: CDR1 SGHAT, CDR2 FQNNGV. The chain's CDR3 is CASSLYEGQLDLETQYF. The DNA for the CDR3 is TGTGCCAGCAGCTTATACGAGGGACAGCTTGATCTGGAGACCCAGTACTTC.

This rearrangement joins TRBV10-3 to TRBJ2-7, with D unclear. With 4 bases removed from V and 5 bases from J, the gap between germline ends came to 12 bases. Germline V gene data show CDR1 as ENHRY and CDR2 as SYGVKD. The length of the CDR3 is 13 residues. CDR3 protein: CAISGLPEDEQYF. Here the CDR3 DNA reads TGTGCCATCAGTGGGCTCCCCGAAGACGAGCAGTACTTC.